The T cell receptor (beta chain) described here comes from a study of cytomegalovirus exposure and HLA in healthy donors. The CDR3 is 11 amino acids. V lost 3 bases and J 4 bases, leaving 3 bases between the germline ends. The germline V gene has CDR1 MDHEN and CDR2 SYDVKM. A remark on this clone: The same CDR3 arises from other DNA sequences in this sample as well.

Amplification used 60 Vbeta primers and 13 Jbeta primers. Profiling relied on immunoSEQ multiplex PCR, and the TCRdb table lists in-frame clones only, not all of them. The sample yields 110,000 to 150,000 clones, roughly 70% seen once. Sequencing input: PBMCs. This chain links TRBV28 with TRBJ2-5, with no clear D. The clonotype comes from a man aged 25-45 years in good health and CMV-seronegative. The CDR3 protein is CASSFLETQYF. The CDR3 DNA is TGTGCCAGCAGTTTCCTAGAGACCCAGTACTTC.